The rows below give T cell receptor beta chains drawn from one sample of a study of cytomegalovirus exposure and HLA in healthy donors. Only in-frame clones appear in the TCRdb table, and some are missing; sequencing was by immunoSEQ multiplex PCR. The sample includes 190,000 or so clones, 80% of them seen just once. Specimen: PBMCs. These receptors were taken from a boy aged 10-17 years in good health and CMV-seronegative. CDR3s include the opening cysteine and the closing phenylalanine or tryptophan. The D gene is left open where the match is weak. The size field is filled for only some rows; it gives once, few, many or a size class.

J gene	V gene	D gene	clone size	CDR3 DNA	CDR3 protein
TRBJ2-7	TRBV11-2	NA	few	TGTGCCAGCAGCCGTAGCGGAAGCTCCTACGAGCAGTACTTC	CASSRSGSSYEQYF
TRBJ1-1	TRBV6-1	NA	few	TGTGCCAGCAGCAATTCCCAGGGGATAGCTTTCTTT	CASSNSQGIAFF
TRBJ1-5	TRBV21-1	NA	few	TGTGCCAGCAGCACCCACCCTGGGAGGGCCGGACAGCCCCAGCATTTT	CASSTHPGRAGQPQHF
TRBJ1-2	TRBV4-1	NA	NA	TGCGCCAGCAGCCAAGGACAGACCTATGGCTACACCTTC	CASSQGQTYGYTF
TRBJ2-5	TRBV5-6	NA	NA	TGTGCCAGCAGCGTGACCCAGGCTGAGCAAGAGACCCAGTACTTC	CASSVTQAEQETQYF
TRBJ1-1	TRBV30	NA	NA	TGTGCCTGGAGTGTAACCGGGGTCGACACTGAAGCTTTCTTT	CAWSVTGVDTEAFF
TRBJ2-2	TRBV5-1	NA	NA	TGCGCCAGCAGCGAGAGCGACGGGGAGCTGTTTTTT	CASSESDGELFF
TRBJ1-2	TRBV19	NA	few	TGTGCCACGGGGCGGGACCGAGGCGGCTATGGCTACACCTTC	CATGRDRGGYGYTF
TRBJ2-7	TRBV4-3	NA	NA	TGCGCCAGCAGCCGGGACATAGCTTACGAGCAGTACTTC	CASSRDIAYEQYF
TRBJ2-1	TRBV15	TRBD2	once	TGTGCCACCAGCAGACTTACTAGCGGGGGGGCCATCGAGCAGTTCTTC	CATSRLTSGGAIEQFF
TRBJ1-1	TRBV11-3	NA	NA	TGTGCCAGCAGCTTAGCCAGTCCAAACACTGAAGCTTTCTTT	CASSLASPNTEAFF
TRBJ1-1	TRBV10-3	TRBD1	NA	TGTGCCATCAGTGAGTCGACAGGGGGGCGGGACACTGAAGCTTTCTTT	CAISESTGGRDTEAFF
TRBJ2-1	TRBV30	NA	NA	TGTGCCTGTCAATGGCGACAGTATGACAATGAGCAGTTCTTC	CACQWRQYDNEQFF
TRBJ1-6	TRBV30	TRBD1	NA	TGTGCCTGGACTCCAAGGGGGCTTAATTCACCCCTCCACTTT	CAWTPRGLNSPLHF
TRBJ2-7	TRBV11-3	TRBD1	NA	TGTGCCAGCAGCAGACAGGGAACGTACGAGCAGTACTTC	CASSRQGTYEQYF
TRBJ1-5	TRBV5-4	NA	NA	TGTGCCAGCAGCTTGACGCCGGGTCAGCCCCAGCATTTT	CASSLTPGQPQHF
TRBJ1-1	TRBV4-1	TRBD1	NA	TGCGCCAGCAGCCAAGCCCTACGGACAGGGGGATTTTTTGAAGCTTTCTTT	CASSQALRTGGFFEAFF
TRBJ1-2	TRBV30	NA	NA	TGTGCCTGGAGTGTACAACGGGGCTATGGCTACACCTTC	CAWSVQRGYGYTF
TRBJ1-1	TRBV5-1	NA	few	TGCGCCAGCAGCTTGGCAACGTTGGGACACTTGAACACTGAAGCTTTCTTT	CASSLATLGHLNTEAFF
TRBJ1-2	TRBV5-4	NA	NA	TGTGCCAGCAGCCCCCGTCCCGGGAACTATGGCTACACCTTC	CASSPRPGNYGYTF
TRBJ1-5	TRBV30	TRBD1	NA	TGTGCCTGGGAAACTGGGGGGACAGGTCATCAGCCCCAGCATTTT	CAWETGGTGHQPQHF
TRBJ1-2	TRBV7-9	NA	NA	TGTTCCAGCAGCGCCCCACAGGGCTACTATGGCTACACCTTC	CSSSAPQGYYGYTF
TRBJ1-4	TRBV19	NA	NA	TGTGCCAGTAGTATAGAGGCGGGGTACGGGGTCGATAATGAAAAACTGTTTTTT	CASSIEAGYGVDNEKLFF
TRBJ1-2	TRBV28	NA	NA	TGTGCCAGCAGCTCCAACAGATACTATGGCTACACCTTC	CASSSNRYYGYTF
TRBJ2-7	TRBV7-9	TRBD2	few	TGTGCCAGCAGCTTTTCTCCAATAGCGGGTCCGAGCTCCTACGAGCAGTACTTC	CASSFSPIAGPSSYEQYF